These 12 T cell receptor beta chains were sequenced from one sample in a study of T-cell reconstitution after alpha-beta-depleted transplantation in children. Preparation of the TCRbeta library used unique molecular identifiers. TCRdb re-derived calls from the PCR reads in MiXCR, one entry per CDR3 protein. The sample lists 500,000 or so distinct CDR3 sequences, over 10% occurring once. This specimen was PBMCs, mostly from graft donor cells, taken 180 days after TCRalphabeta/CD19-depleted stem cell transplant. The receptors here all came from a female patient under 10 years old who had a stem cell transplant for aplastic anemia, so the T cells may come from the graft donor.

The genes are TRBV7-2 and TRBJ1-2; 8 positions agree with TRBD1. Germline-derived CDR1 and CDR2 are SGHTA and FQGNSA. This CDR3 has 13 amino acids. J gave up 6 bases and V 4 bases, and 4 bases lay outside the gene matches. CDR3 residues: CASSSQGANGYTF. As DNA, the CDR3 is TGTGCCAGCAGCTCTCAGGGGGCCAATGGCTACACCTTC.

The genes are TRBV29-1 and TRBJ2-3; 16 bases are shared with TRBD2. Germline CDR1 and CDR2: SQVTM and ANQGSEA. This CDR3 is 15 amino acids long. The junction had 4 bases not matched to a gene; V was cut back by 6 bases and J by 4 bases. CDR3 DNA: TGCAGCGTCGGGACTAGCGGGAGGGCCCCAGATACGCAGTATTTT. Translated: CSVGTSGRAPDTQYF.

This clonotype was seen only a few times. The CDR3 loop is CSARDGGQGPREAFF. DNA of the CDR3: TGCAGTGCTAGAGATGGGGGACAGGGACCCCGTGAAGCTTTCTTT. The chain combines TRBV20-1 with TRBJ1-1; 9 positions agree with TRBD1. Trimming at V came to 0 bases and at J to 7 bases, leaving 9 bases not matched to a gene. The CDR3 spans 15 residues. CDR1 and CDR2 (germline): DFQATT, SNEGSKA (reference sequence).

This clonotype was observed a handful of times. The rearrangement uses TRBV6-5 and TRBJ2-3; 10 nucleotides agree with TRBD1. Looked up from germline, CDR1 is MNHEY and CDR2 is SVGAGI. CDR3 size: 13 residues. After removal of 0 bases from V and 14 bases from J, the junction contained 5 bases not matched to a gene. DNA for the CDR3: TGTGCCAGCAGTTACTCCGGGACAGGGGCCGGGTATTTT. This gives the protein CASSYSGTGAGYF.

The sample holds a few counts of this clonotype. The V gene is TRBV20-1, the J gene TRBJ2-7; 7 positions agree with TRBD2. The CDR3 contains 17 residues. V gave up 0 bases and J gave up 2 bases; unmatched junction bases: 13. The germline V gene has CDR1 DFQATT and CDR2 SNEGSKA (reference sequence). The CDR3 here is CSARDYQAGAGAYEQYF. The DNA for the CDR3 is TGCAGTGCTAGAGATTATCAGGCGGGAGCTGGCGCCTACGAGCAGTACTTC.

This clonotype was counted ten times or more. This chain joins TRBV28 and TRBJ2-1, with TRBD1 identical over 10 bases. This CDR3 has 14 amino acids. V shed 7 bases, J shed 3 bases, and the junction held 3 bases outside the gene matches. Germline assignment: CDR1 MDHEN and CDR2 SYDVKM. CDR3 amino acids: CASTGQGNYNEQFF. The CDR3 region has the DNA TGTGCCAGCACGGGACAGGGGAACTACAATGAGCAGTTCTTC.

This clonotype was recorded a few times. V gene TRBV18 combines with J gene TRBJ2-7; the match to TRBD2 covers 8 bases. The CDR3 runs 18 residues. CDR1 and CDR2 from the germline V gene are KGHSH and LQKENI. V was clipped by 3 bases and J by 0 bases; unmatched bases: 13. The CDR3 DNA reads TGTGCCAGCTCACCTTGGGGGCTAGCGGGCGCCAGCTCCTACGAGCAGTACTTC. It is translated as CASSPWGLAGASSYEQYF. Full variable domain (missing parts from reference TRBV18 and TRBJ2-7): NAGVMQNPRHLVRRRGQEARLRCSPMKGHSHVYWYRQLPEEGLKFMVYLQKENIIDESGMPKERFSAEFPKEGPSILRIQQVVRGDSAAYFCASSPWGLAGASSYEQYFGPGTRLTVT.

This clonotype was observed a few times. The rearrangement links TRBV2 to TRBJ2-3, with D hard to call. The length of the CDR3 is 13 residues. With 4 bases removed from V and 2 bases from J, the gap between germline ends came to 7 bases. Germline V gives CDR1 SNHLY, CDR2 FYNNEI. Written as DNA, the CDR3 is TGTGCCAGCAGTGGCCAGCTCACAGATACGCAGTATTTT. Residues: CASSGQLTDTQYF.

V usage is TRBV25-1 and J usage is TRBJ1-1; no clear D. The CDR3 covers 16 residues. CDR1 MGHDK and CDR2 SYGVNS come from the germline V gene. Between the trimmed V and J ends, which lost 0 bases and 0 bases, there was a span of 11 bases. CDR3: CASSEYGTIMNTEAFF. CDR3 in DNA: TGTGCCAGCAGTGAATATGGAACAATTATGAACACTGAAGCTTTCTTT.

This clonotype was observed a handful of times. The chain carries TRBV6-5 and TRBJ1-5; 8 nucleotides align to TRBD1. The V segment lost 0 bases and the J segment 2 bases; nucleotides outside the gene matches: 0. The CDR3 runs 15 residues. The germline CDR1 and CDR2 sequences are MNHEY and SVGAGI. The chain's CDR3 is CASSYSGQGNQPQHF. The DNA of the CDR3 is TGTGCCAGCAGTTACTCGGGACAGGGCAATCAGCCCCAGCATTTT.

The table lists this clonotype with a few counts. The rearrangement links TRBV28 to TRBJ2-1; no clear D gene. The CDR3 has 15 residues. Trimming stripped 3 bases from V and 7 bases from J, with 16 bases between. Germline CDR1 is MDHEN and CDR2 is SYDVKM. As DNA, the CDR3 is TGTGCCAGCAGTTTCCGCACCTCCCCAGTAAATGAGCAGTTCTTC. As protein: CASSFRTSPVNEQFF.

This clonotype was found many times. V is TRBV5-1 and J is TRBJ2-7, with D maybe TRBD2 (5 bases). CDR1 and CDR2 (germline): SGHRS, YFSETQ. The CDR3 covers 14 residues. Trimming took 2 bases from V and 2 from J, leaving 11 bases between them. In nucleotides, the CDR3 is TGCGCCAGCAGCTTAGGGAGCGGTCCCTACGAGCAGTACTTC. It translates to CASSLGSGPYEQYF.